These T cell receptor beta chains were read from a single sample in a study of blood T cell repertoires in COVID-19. Produced via immunoSEQ multiplex PCR; TCRdb's table is partial and in-frame only. The sample lists about 210,000 clones, 82% occurring once. Sample: peripheral blood. Receptors originate from a woman in her seventies with COVID-19, enrolled during active disease. The CDR3 runs from the conserved cysteine through the conserved F or W. D genes are given only for firm matches. For some rows the clone size is stated as once, few or many, or as a class when expanded; others skip it.

D	V	J	size	DNA	CDR3
NA	TRBV10-3	TRBJ1-3	NA	TGTGCCATCAGTGATGGACAGAGCTCTGGAAACACCATATATTTT	CAISDGQSSGNTIYF
TRBD1	TRBV6-2/TRBV6-3	TRBJ1-1	NA	TGTGCCAGCAGTCCCACAGGGGCGAACACTGAAGCTTTCTTT	CASSPTGANTEAFF
NA	TRBV9	TRBJ2-5	NA	TGTGCCAGCGGCCCACGGACTTCTCAAGAGACCCAGTACTTC	CASGPRTSQETQYF
NA	TRBV28	TRBJ1-1	NA	TGTGCCAGCAGTTTATTGCCGACAGGAATTATGAACACTGAAGCTTTCTTT	CASSLLPTGIMNTEAFF
TRBD2	TRBV28	TRBJ2-1	NA	TGTGCCAGCAGAATAGCGGGAGGGGCAATCAATGAGCAGTTCTTC	CASRIAGGAINEQFF
NA	TRBV5-1	TRBJ1-4	NA	TGCGCCAGCAGCCTGGGGGCGGGGGAAAAACTGTTTTTT	CASSLGAGEKLFF
NA	TRBV14	TRBJ1-1	NA	TGTGCCAGCACCCCGGGAGGAGCAGGCACTGAAGCTTTCTTT	CASTPGGAGTEAFF
NA	TRBV28	TRBJ2-1	NA	TGTGCCAGCAGTTTAATCGTCGTAGGGGGCAATGAGCAGTTCTTC	CASSLIVVGGNEQFF
NA	TRBV7-2	TRBJ1-3	NA	TGTGCCAGCAGCTTATTCCCAGTTGGAAACACCATATATTTT	CASSLFPVGNTIYF
TRBD2	TRBV4-1	TRBJ2-1	NA	TGCGCCAGCAGCCAAGTAGCGGGAGGGGGCTTCAATGAGCAGTTCTTC	CASSQVAGGGFNEQFF
TRBD1	TRBV7-9	TRBJ2-4	NA	TGTGCCAGCAGCTCTCGGACAGGGGGCCAAAACATTCAGTACTTC	CASSSRTGGQNIQYF
TRBD2	TRBV27	TRBJ2-7	NA	TGTGCCAGCAGTTTCCCCGGGACTAGCGGTCTGTACGAGCAGTACTTC	CASSFPGTSGLYEQYF
NA	TRBV5-1	TRBJ2-1	few	TGCGCCAGCATGCGCGTCAGCGGGCGAGACAATGAGCAGTTCTTC	CASMRVSGRDNEQFF
TRBD2	TRBV2	TRBJ2-1	NA	TGTGCCAGCAGTGCACTAGCGCCGGGGGATGAGCAGTTCTTC	CASSALAPGDEQFF
TRBD1	TRBV3-1/TRBV3-2	TRBJ2-1	NA	TGTGCCAGCAGCCAAAGGGCCTGGACAGGGGGCGTATATATAGTTAATGAGCAGTTCTTC	CASSQRAWTGGVYIVNEQFF
NA	TRBV6-5	TRBJ2-1	NA	TGTGCCAGCGAACGGACTATAATATACAATGAGCAGTTCTTC	CASERTIIYNEQFF
TRBD1	TRBV6-5	TRBJ2-5	NA	TGTGCCAGCACGACAGGGGGTTCACAAGAGACCCAGTACTTC	CASTTGGSQETQYF
NA	TRBV21-1	TRBJ2-7	once	TGTGCCAGCAGCAAACAGGGCAGCTCCTACGAGCAGTACTTC	CASSKQGSSYEQYF
NA	TRBV5-4	TRBJ1-6	NA	TGTGCCAGCAGCTACGGCGGGTATAATAATTCACCCCTCCACTTT	CASSYGGYNNSPLHF
NA	TRBV9	TRBJ1-4	NA	TGTGCCAGCAGCGCAATACAGGAAGGTAATGAAAAACTGTTTTTT	CASSAIQEGNEKLFF
TRBD1	TRBV7-2	TRBJ2-2	NA	TGTGCCAGCAGCTTAGCGGGACAGGGGGCTCGCACCGGGGAGCTGTTTTTT	CASSLAGQGARTGELFF
TRBD1	TRBV3-1/TRBV3-2	TRBJ2-7	NA	TGTGCCAGCAGTCTCATGACAGGGAAGGCGAACCTCCACGAGCAGTACTTC	CASSLMTGKANLHEQYF
NA	TRBV5-6	TRBJ1-2	NA	TGTGCCAGCAGCTTGGTTAGAGGGGGAGACTATGGCTACACCTTC	CASSLVRGGDYGYTF
NA	TRBV5-1	TRBJ2-7	NA	TGCGCCAGCAGCTCACAGGGTATCTACGAGCAGTACTTC	CASSSQGIYEQYF
NA	TRBV9	TRBJ2-1	NA	TGTGCCAGCAGCGTATCTTTGGGCGAGCAGTTCTTC	CASSVSLGEQFF
TRBD2	TRBV7-9	TRBJ2-7	NA	TGTGCCAGCGCGGGCGGGGGAATCCCAACCTACGAGCAGTACTTC	CASAGGGIPTYEQYF
NA	TRBV18	TRBJ1-3	NA	TGTGCCAGCTCACCATCTGGAGTGGGAAACACCATATATTTT	CASSPSGVGNTIYF
NA	TRBV5-8	TRBJ2-5	NA	TGTGCCAGCAGCCACCTCAGAGAGACCCAGTACTTC	CASSHLRETQYF
TRBD1	TRBV28	TRBJ1-2	NA	TGTGCCAGCAGGCTAGATATGGGACAGGCGGGGCGTGGCTACACCTTC	CASRLDMGQAGRGYTF
NA	TRBV11-2	TRBJ2-2	NA	TGTGCCAGCAGCTCAGTCTTTCTCCCGAACACCGGGGAGCTGTTTTTT	CASSSVFLPNTGELFF
TRBD1	TRBV18	TRBJ2-1	NA	TGTGCCAGCTCACCAGGACAGGGGGACAATGAGCAGTTCTTC	CASSPGQGDNEQFF
TRBD1	TRBV27	TRBJ2-1	NA	TGTGCCAGCAGTTCAAGGGACAGGGAATACAATGAGCAGTTCTTC	CASSSRDREYNEQFF
TRBD2	TRBV5-1	TRBJ2-1	NA	TGCGCCAGCAGCTATTCGCCACAACTTAGCGGGAGGGCGTACAATGAGCAGTTCTTC	CASSYSPQLSGRAYNEQFF
TRBD1	TRBV6-7	TRBJ2-7	few	TGTGCCAGCAGTAAGACAGGGAAAAGGACCTTCGAGCAGTACTTC	CASSKTGKRTFEQYF
NA	TRBV7-2	TRBJ1-2	NA	TGTGCCAGCAGCTTAGAGAAAGGGGGTGGCTACACCTTC	CASSLEKGGGYTF
NA	TRBV5-1	TRBJ2-2	few	TGCGCCAGCAGCTTGGACGTGCGGGGGAACACCGGGGAGCTGTTTTTT	CASSLDVRGNTGELFF
NA	TRBV5-4	TRBJ2-6	NA	TGTGCCAGCAGCTTGGGAGGGCCGGCGGTAGGGGCCAACGTCCTGACTTTC	CASSLGGPAVGANVLTF
NA	TRBV19	TRBJ1-1	NA	TGTGCCAGTAGTCCCCGCGGGAACCGGATGAACACTGAAGCTTTCTTT	CASSPRGNRMNTEAFF
NA	TRBV5-6	TRBJ1-6	few	TGTGCCAGCAGCTTGGACAGAAGGGGTTCACCCCTCCACTTT	CASSLDRRGSPLHF
TRBD1	TRBV5-6	TRBJ2-7	NA	TGTGCCAGCAGCTACCTGGGACAGGGAAACTACGAGCAGTACTTC	CASSYLGQGNYEQYF
TRBD2	TRBV5-5	TRBJ2-1	NA	TGTGCCAGCAGCCCCTGGGACGGCGGGGGGCAGTTCTTC	CASSPWDGGGQFF
TRBD2	TRBV9	TRBJ2-1	NA	TGTGCCAGCAGCGTTGATAGCGGGAGCTCCTACAATGAGCAGTTCTTC	CASSVDSGSSYNEQFF
NA	TRBV7-2	TRBJ1-5	NA	TGTGCCAGCAGCTCGGACCCGCGACAGTTCCACAATCAGCCCCAGCATTTT	CASSSDPRQFHNQPQHF
NA	TRBV29-1	TRBJ2-2	NA	TGCAGCGTTGAGGGTAGCGTTAACACCGGGGAGCTGTTTTTT	CSVEGSVNTGELFF
NA	TRBV9	TRBJ2-3	NA	TGTGCCAGCAGCGCCCCCGGGATGGGGTTCCGCCCCGATACGCAGTATTTT	CASSAPGMGFRPDTQYF
NA	TRBV7-9	TRBJ2-3	NA	TGTGCCAGCAGTTCAAGGAAACGGGATAGCACAGATACGCAGTATTTT	CASSSRKRDSTDTQYF
NA	TRBV20-1	TRBJ2-7	medium-sized	TGCAGTGCTAGTGATAACCTGGGACTGTCATACTTC	CSASDNLGLSYF
NA	TRBV2	TRBJ2-2	NA	TGTGCCAGCAGTCGTGGGCAAACCGGGGAGCTGTTTTTT	CASSRGQTGELFF
NA	TRBV13	TRBJ2-7	NA	TGTGCCAGCAGCTTAGGATCCCTGCGGTTCGGCGAGCAGTACTTC	CASSLGSLRFGEQYF
TRBD2	TRBV11-2	TRBJ2-1	NA	TGTGCCAGCAGCTTACGGACTAGCGGGACTTACAATGAGCAGTTCTTC	CASSLRTSGTYNEQFF